This TCR beta chain was identified in a study of T cell responses to AZD1222 COVID-19 vaccine (dated by TCRdb to the early 2020s). General notes on the study: A total of 233 trial participants underwent TCR sequencing, of whom nearly 210 had received two doses of AZD1222 and about 25 had received two doses of the MenACWY control vaccine. Trial participants were enrolled by age into subgroups of 18-55, 56-69 and 70-plus years, and approximately 150, 30 and 60 TCR-sequenced participants, respectively, were included in these subgroups.

At the junction V is shortened by 9 bases and J by 7 bases, with 19 bases in between. The germline V gene encodes CDR1 MDHEN and CDR2 SYDVKM. From the cysteine up to the phenylalanine, the CDR3 has a length of 15 residues. The kept DNA is CDR3 alone, 45 bases in frame from the first base. Summary of the overall study and its limitations: The 56-69-year group was small, and its depth increase did not reach significance, likely because of low power. Participants were mostly white British, with more females than males. The authors suggested clonal diversity may have been underestimated. CD4 TCRs associated with the vaccine covered the entire spike protein, and the dominant responses were in regions 160-218 and 743-854. After two AZD1222 doses, spike-specific TCR breadth and depth were significantly higher than at day 0 and than in MenACWY recipients. Epitopes outside the regions mutated in the B.1.351 and B.1.1.7 variants were reportedly recognized by nearly half of the unique spike-specific TCRs. Because no day 14 peak-response samples were available, the repertoires could be characterized only after the peak T cell response. Conclusions about previously exposed vaccinees are limited, since just 6 or 7 AZD1222 recipients were seropositive for SARS-CoV-2 at baseline.

The CDR3 regions of human TCRbeta chains were subjected to immunosequencing. For the original study's pipeline: Repertoire TCRs were checked for matches against a reference library of SARS-CoV-2-specific TCRs that had been generated using the MIRA antigen-specificity platform. Breadth was defined as the fraction of unique TCRs that were SARS-CoV-2-associated, and depth was defined as the fraction of total T cells that were SARS-CoV-2-associated. Using the MIRA data, each spike-specific TCR was assigned both to the spike region to which the TCR was reactive and to a CD4 or CD8 class. Log10-transformed breadth and depth values were compared by one-way ANOVA with Sidak's multiple comparisons tests. The immuneACCESS repertoire file appears here via TCRdb, limited to in-frame rearrangements. These files lack a portion of the clones; in checked studies, under half of the deficit traces to unresolved V genes, and the cause of the others is not known. The V and J calls and clone size were taken over from that table, and D and trimming were inferred from the DNA. The record for this sample contains over 120,000 clones. The ten top clones hold about 2.2% of the sample.

The meaning of the sample's time point label: baseline before first vaccination. Samples from vaccinated people were obtained from the UK trials COV001 and COV002, which included a single-blind randomized controlled phase 2/3 trial of AZD1222 (ChAdOx1 nCoV-19) in healthy adults. For TCRbeta chain sequencing, PBMC samples were collected from trial participants at day 0 and at day 28 after the second dose. Of note for this clone: The specificity of this receptor is unknown.

The sample taken for sequencing was peripheral blood. The rearrangement combines TRBV28 with TRBJ1-6; TRBD1 could be the D gene, as 5 bases match. The receptor was derived from an adult in good health. The CDR3 reads as follows: CASTPGTGGNSPLHF. The DNA sequence is given as TGTGCCAGTACCCCCGGGACCGGAGGAAATTCACCCCTCCACTTT. Supplemented by the reference TRBV28 and TRBJ1-6 proteins around the CDR3, the complete variable domain is DVKVTQSSRYLVKRTGEKVFLECVQDMDHENMFWYRQDPGLGLRLIYFSYDVKMKEKGDIPEGYSVSREKKERFSLILESASTNQTSMYLCASTPGTGGNSPLHFGNGTRLTVT.